This TCR beta chain was observed in a study of response to subunit inactivated influenza vaccine. Overall study results and limits: A suggestion made by the authors is that each seasonal influenza vaccination recruits few new T cells.

TCRdb recomputed calls from the RT-PCR reads with MiXCR, one row per CDR3 protein. This sample has around 760,000 distinct CDR3 sequences; approximately 15% occur once, and the top ten carry around 7%. Trimming pared 0 bases from V and 1 base from J, leaving 13 bases between. The CDR3 covers 16 residues. Germline V gene data show CDR1 as SGHRS and CDR2 as YFSETQ. A note on this clonotype: Its antigen is as yet unknown.

The receptor's source is a man aged 45-65 years who received an inactivated influenza vaccine. The J gene is TRBJ2-5, the V gene TRBV5-1; the D gene could be TRBD1 or TRBD2 (5 bases each). Sequencing was performed on PBMCs from blood, taken 14 to 15 days before vaccination. Written as DNA, the CDR3 is TGCGCCAGCAGCTTGGCCCTTGGGGGTATCCAAGAGACCCAGTACTTC. Amino acids: CASSLALGGIQETQYF.